The 30 T cell receptor beta chains below were found in one sample sequenced in a study of human T cells and chemical hapten exposure. As to time point: patch test 2, 6 weeks after DPC sensitization. Treatment meaning: therapeutic diphenylcyclopropenone sensitization with weekly scalp DPC. TCRdb itself ran the RACE reads through MiXCR, one entry per CDR3 protein. This sample has approximately 85,000 distinct CDR3 sequences, with about 10% found just once. Specimen: whole blood, collected in connection with sensitization to the hapten diphenylcyclopropenone (DPC). The receptors originated from a woman in her thirties with alopecia areata. Some clones in this sample may be carry-over from other donors' samples.

At least ten counts were recorded for this clonotype. This chain joins TRBV6-6 and TRBJ2-7; perhaps TRBD2 as D (6 bases). Between the trimmed V and J ends, which lost 4 bases and 7 bases, there was a span of 23 bases. Per germline, CDR1 MNHNY and CDR2 SVGAGI (reference sequence). This CDR3 has 16 residues. CDR3 DNA sequence: TGTGCCAGCAGTTTCCTGGAGGGAGCCCTTGGGGAGGAGCAGTACTTC. Translating gives CASSFLEGALGEEQYF.

This rearrangement joins TRBV4-3 to TRBJ1-5; TRBD1 might be the D (5 bases). Germline CDR1 LGHNA, CDR2 YSLEER. V was pared by 1 base and J by 5 bases, with 18 bases between. The CDR3 sequence is 17 residues long. The chain's CDR3 is CASSQVSQAGRDQPQHF. DNA of the CDR3: TGCGCCAGCAGCCAAGTCAGCCAGGCAGGGAGAGATCAGCCCCAGCATTTT.

This clonotype was seen only a few times. This chain connects TRBV30 to TRBJ1-6; D might be TRBD1 (6 bases). The CDR3 totals 11 residues. Germline CDR1 and CDR2: GTSNPN and SVGIG (reference sequence). V lost 2 bases to trimming and J lost 14 bases, with 10 bases between them. The CDR3 sequence is CAWSQGGALHF. CDR3 DNA: TGTGCCTGGAGTCAAGGGGGGGCCCTCCACTTT.

This clonotype was seen repeatedly, ten times or more. This sequence joins TRBV4-3 and TRBJ1-4, with D perhaps TRBD1 (5 bases). Germline CDR1 and CDR2: LGHNA and YSLEER. CDR3 length: 16 residues. The V end was cut by 1 base, the J end by 7 bases, with 16 bases between. The CDR3 bases are TGCGCCAGCAGCCAAGCTTCCACAGGAGGTGGTGAAAAACTGTTTTTT. It specifies CASSQASTGGGEKLFF.

The chain carries TRBV7-6 and TRBJ1-4; a possible D gene is TRBD1 (6 bases). V was pared by 6 bases and J by 3 bases, with 14 bases between. This CDR3 region has 15 residues. Germline assignment: CDR1 SGHVS and CDR2 FNYEAQ. This CDR3 reads CASRAGQTSNEKLFF. The CDR3 DNA follows: TGTGCCAGCAGAGCCGGACAGACTTCTAATGAAAAACTGTTTTTT.

The V gene is TRBV29-1, the J gene TRBJ1-4; D not certain. Germline V gives CDR1 SQVTM, CDR2 ANQGSEA. This CDR3 spans 15 amino acids. The ends were cut back, 1 base at V and 0 bases at J, with 9 bases in the middle. For the CDR3, the DNA is TGCAGCGTTGAAGCCTACCCAACAACTAATGAAAAACTGTTTTTT. This sequence encodes CSVEAYPTTNEKLFF.

This clonotype was observed at least ten times. The gene calls are TRBV30 and TRBJ1-3, with D perhaps TRBD1 (6 bases). Germline lookup yields CDR1 GTSNPN and CDR2 SVGIG (reference sequence). This CDR3 is 14 amino acids long. The V gene lost 2 bases and the J gene lost 10 bases, with 18 bases spanning the gap. The CDR3 region is CAWSTGGGGRTIYF. For the CDR3, the DNA is TGTGCCTGGAGTACCGGCGGGGGCGGACGGACCATATATTTT.

This clonotype was counted many times. The rearrangement links TRBV2 to TRBJ2-1, with 9 bases matching TRBD2. V dropped 5 bases and J dropped 7; count of bases not matched to a gene: 12. The CDR3 contains 16 residues. From germline, CDR1 is SNHLY and CDR2 FYNNEI. This chain's CDR3 is CASSYRGRAMGNEQFF. The CDR3 DNA sequence: TGTGCCAGCAGTTACCGCGGGAGGGCTATGGGAAATGAGCAGTTCTTC.

This clonotype occurred many times. The V gene is TRBV7-9, the J gene TRBJ1-2; a weak D match, TRBD1 (5 bases). Germline V CDR1 and CDR2: SEHNR, FQNEAQ (reference sequence). Trimming cost V 1 base and J 0 bases, with 6 bases left between them. The CDR3 spans 14 residues. This chain's CDR3 is CASSLVGPNYGYTF. The CDR3 DNA reads as TGTGCCAGCAGCTTAGTGGGGCCTAACTATGGCTACACCTTC.

This clonotype was picked up many times. The J gene is TRBJ2-2, the V gene TRBV5-1; D might be TRBD2 (5 bases). This CDR3 comprises 16 residues. Germline-derived CDR1 and CDR2 are SGHRS and YFSETQ. Trimming removed 4 bases at V and 3 bases at J, with 16 bases between. The CDR3 region is CASSPSPARDTGELFF. In DNA form, the CDR3 reads TGCGCCAGCAGCCCAAGCCCCGCGAGGGACACCGGGGAGCTGTTTTTT. Full variable domain (outside the CDR3, taken from reference TRBV5-1 and TRBJ2-2): KAGVTQTPRYLIKTRGQQVTLSCSPISGHRSVSWYQQTPGQGLQFLFEYFSETQRNKGNFPGRFSGRQFSNSRSEMNVSTLELGDSALYLCASSPSPARDTGELFFGEGSRLTVL.

The chain combines TRBV29-1 with TRBJ2-1, with 8 nucleotides matching TRBD2. The CDR3 totals 14 residues. J lost 4 bases, V lost 6 bases, and 8 bases had no gene match. CDR1 is SQVTM and CDR2 is ANQGSEA in the germline V gene. CDR3 loop: CSVIGLAGYNEQFF. The CDR3 region has the DNA TGCAGCGTAATTGGACTAGCCGGGTACAATGAGCAGTTCTTC.

This clonotype was observed many times. The V call is TRBV7-3, the J call TRBJ2-5; D remains ambiguous. V dropped 4 bases and J dropped 4 bases, with 10 bases sitting between them. CDR1 and CDR2 (germline): SGHTA, FQGTGA. The CDR3 loop spans 13 amino acids. The CDR3 is CASSSQKGETQYF. The CDR3 DNA reads TGTGCCAGCAGCTCCCAGAAGGGAGAGACCCAGTACTTC. The full variable domain, with the rest looked up from reference TRBV7-3 and TRBJ2-5, is GAGVSQTPSNKVTEKGKYVELRCDPISGHTALYWYRQSLGQGPEFLIYFQGTGAADDSGLPNDRFFAVRPEGSVSTLKIQRTERGDSAVYLCASSSQKGETQYFGPGTRLLVL.

V and J are TRBV29-1 and TRBJ2-1, with TRBD1 matching over 9 bases. CDR1 SQVTM and CDR2 ANQGSEA come from the germline V gene. V lost 6 bases and J lost 4; bases outside the gene matches: 4. The CDR3 is 13 residues long. CDR3 coding DNA: TGCAGCGTGCCGGGACAGGGTTACAATGAGCAGTTCTTC. It codes for CSVPGQGYNEQFF.

V and J are TRBV27 and TRBJ1-6, with no clear D. Per the germline V gene, CDR1 is MNHEY and CDR2 is SMNVEV (reference sequence). V dropped 8 bases and J dropped 5 bases, with 13 bases sitting between them. The CDR3 sequence is 14 residues long. The CDR3 nucleotides read TGTGCCAGCGGACGAGCAGGAAATAATTCACCCCTCCACTTT. Protein sequence: CASGRAGNNSPLHF.

The table lists this clonotype with a few counts. The rearrangement links TRBV6-1 to TRBJ1-5; D remains ambiguous. The CDR3 runs 12 residues. Germline V lookup: CDR1 MNHNS, CDR2 SASEGT. V dropped 4 bases and J dropped 9 bases, with 10 bases sitting between them. CDR3 in DNA: TGTGCCAGCAGTGTGGCGACCGGGCCCCAGCATTTT. It is translated as CASSVATGPQHF.

The chain combines TRBV4-2 with TRBJ2-3; D may be TRBD1 or TRBD2 (5 bases each). Looked up from germline, CDR1 is LGHNA and CDR2 is YNFKEQ. CDR3 length: 18 amino acids. Trimming removed 0 bases from V and 0 bases from J, with 16 bases in between. In DNA, the CDR3 is TGTGCCAGCAGCCAAGAGTCGGGGACCCTTGCTAGCACAGATACGCAGTATTTT. It specifies CASSQESGTLASTDTQYF.

Many counts were recorded for this clonotype. The chain carries TRBV9 and TRBJ1-6; D gene ambiguous. The germline gives CDR1 SGDLS, CDR2 YYNGEE. With 3 bases removed from V and 6 bases from J, the gap between germline ends came to 10 bases. CDR3 length: 14 residues. CDR3 sequence reads: CASSAWGVNSPLHF. The CDR3 region has the DNA TGTGCCAGCAGCGCGTGGGGTGTTAATTCACCCCTCCACTTT.

This clonotype has a count of ten or more. The chain joins TRBV5-1 to TRBJ1-5; the D is unclear. CDR1 is SGHRS, CDR2 YFSETQ, per germline. The CDR3 consists of 14 residues. The V end was cut by 0 bases, the J end by 9 bases, with 13 bases between. CDR3 protein: CASSLAGSDGPQHF. In DNA form, the CDR3 reads TGCGCCAGCAGCTTGGCCGGCAGCGACGGGCCCCAGCATTTT. Full variable domain (rest looked up from reference TRBV5-1 and TRBJ1-5): KAGVTQTPRYLIKTRGQQVTLSCSPISGHRSVSWYQQTPGQGLQFLFEYFSETQRNKGNFPGRFSGRQFSNSRSEMNVSTLELGDSALYLCASSLAGSDGPQHFGDGTRLSIL.

The V call is TRBV27, the J call TRBJ1-6; possibly TRBD1 for D (5 bases). CDR1 and CDR2 (germline): MNHEY, SMNVEV (reference sequence). This CDR3 has 14 amino acids. The V end was cut by 6 bases, the J end by 10 bases, with 16 bases between. The chain's CDR3 is CASRPGPRDSPLHF. The DNA of the CDR3 is TGTGCCAGCAGGCCGGGACCGCGGGACTCACCCCTCCACTTT.

This clonotype was detected ten times or more. The chain links TRBV18 to TRBJ2-1; D gene uncertain. The germline CDR1 and CDR2 sequences are KGHSH and LQKENI. The V and J ends lost 0 bases and 5 bases respectively, with 5 bases between them. This CDR3 comprises 13 residues. In DNA, the CDR3 is TGTGCCAGCTCACCACCGGGGAACAATGAGCAGTTCTTC. Translated: CASSPPGNNEQFF.

This clonotype appeared many times. V usage is TRBV20-1 and J usage is TRBJ2-2; 11 nucleotides align to TRBD1. V was pared by 3 bases and J by 2 bases, with 5 bases of the junction left unmatched. In germline, CDR1 is DFQATT, CDR2 SNEGSKA (reference sequence). The CDR3 loop spans 16 amino acids. The CDR3 protein is CSASQGTGGNTGELFF. CDR3 sequence (DNA): TGCAGTGCTAGTCAGGGGACAGGGGGTAACACCGGGGAGCTGTTTTTT.

This clonotype was seen ten or more times. DNA of the CDR3: TGTGCCAGCAGAACGGGACTGTCGCAGTTCTTC. It specifies CASRTGLSQFF. The rearrangement joins TRBV7-2 to TRBJ2-1; D is perhaps TRBD2 (6 bases). The CDR3 runs 11 residues. V lost 6 bases and J lost 12, with 12 bases in between. In germline, CDR1 is SGHTA, CDR2 FQGNSA.

This clonotype was found many times. CDR3 nucleotides: TGTGCCAGCAGTCGCGGACAGGGGCGACTAAATGAGCAGTTCTTC. Residues: CASSRGQGRLNEQFF. V usage is TRBV12-3 or TRBV12-4 and J usage is TRBJ2-1, with TRBD1 matching over 9 bases. Trimming cost V 5 bases and J 7 bases; bases outside gene matches: 9. The CDR3 spans 15 residues.

This clonotype was picked up many times. The chain links TRBV20-1 to TRBJ1-5, with 10 bases that match TRBD1. The CDR3 totals 12 residues. Trimming took 5 bases from V and 9 from J; bases not matched to a gene: 4. Germline-derived CDR1 and CDR2 are DFQATT and SNEGSKA (reference sequence). DNA for the CDR3: TGCAGTGCTCGAAGGGACAGGGGGCCCCAGCATTTT. Its translation is CSARRDRGPQHF.

This clonotype was found a few times. This chain links TRBV20-1 with TRBJ1-6; TRBD1 is a possible D gene (6 bases). The CDR3 sequence is 15 residues long. Trimming shortened V by 6 bases and J by 14 bases, and 26 bases separated the two germline ends. Per the germline V gene, CDR1 is DFQATT and CDR2 is SNEGSKA (reference sequence). The CDR3 spells CSAAVGGATVGTLHF. CDR3 nucleotide sequence: TGCAGTGCGGCGGTTGGGGGGGCCACCGTCGGGACCCTCCACTTT.

This clonotype was counted at least ten times. This rearrangement joins TRBV12-3 or TRBV12-4 to TRBJ2-2, with D maybe TRBD1 (6 bases). The CDR3 extends over 15 amino acids. V lost 5 bases to trimming and J lost 8 bases, with 18 bases between them. CDR3 region: CASSRSTGSAGELFF. CDR3 coding DNA: TGTGCCAGCAGTCGATCGACAGGATCGGCGGGGGAGCTGTTTTTT.

V usage is TRBV7-9 and J usage is TRBJ1-1; D remains ambiguous. Trimming cost V 5 bases and J 3 bases, with 7 bases left between them. The germline gives CDR1 SEHNR, CDR2 FQNEAQ (reference sequence). The CDR3 consists of 12 residues. CDR3 residues: CASSPGHTEAFF. CDR3 sequence (DNA): TGTGCCAGCAGCCCCGGTCACACTGAAGCTTTCTTT.

The rearrangement uses TRBV5-1 and TRBJ2-3; weak D call: TRBD2 (5 bases). V shed 9 bases and J shed 0 bases, with 11 bases lying between them. The CDR3 totals 13 residues. CDR1 is SGHRS, CDR2 YFSETQ, per germline. The CDR3 DNA follows: TGCGCCACCTCGGGGTCTAGCACAGATACGCAGTATTTT. Protein product: CATSGSSTDTQYF.

In its sample, this clonotype was seen many times. The chain recombines TRBV28 with TRBJ2-2; D not certain. The CDR3 extends over 15 amino acids. V lost 8 bases and J 3 bases, leaving 16 bases between the germline ends. Germline CDR1 is MDHEN and CDR2 is SYDVKM. The CDR3 nucleotides are TGTGCCAGCGCCAGAAAGGGCTCGTACACCGGGGAGCTGTTTTTT. It yields the protein CASARKGSYTGELFF.

This clonotype was detected ten times or more. The gene calls are TRBV29-1 and TRBJ2-2; 11 positions match TRBD2. Germline V lookup: CDR1 SQVTM, CDR2 ANQGSEA. This CDR3 is 15 amino acids long. The trim removed 4 bases at V and 6 bases at J, leaving 7 bases unmatched. CDR3 coding DNA: TGCAGCGTTGGACTAGCGGGACGAAGGGCCGGGGAGCTGTTTTTT. Amino acids: CSVGLAGRRAGELFF.